These 28 T cell receptor beta chains share one sample of origin, sequenced in a study of blood T cell repertoires in COVID-19. Profiled with immunoSEQ multiplex PCR; TCRdb holds only in-frame clones, not every one. The sample carries 3,000 to 3,500 clones, around three quarters recorded once. The sequenced material came from peripheral blood. The receptors originated from a man between 65 and 79 years old with active COVID-19.

In this sample, this clone turned up a few times. The genes are TRBV6-5 and TRBJ1-2; 7 bases are shared with TRBD1. Losses at the gene ends were 6 bases for V and 6 bases for J; bases not matched to a gene: 7. The CDR3 extends over 13 amino acids. Germline V gene lookup returns CDR1 MNHEY and CDR2 SVGAGI. The CDR3 sequence: CASSPGQANGYTF. In DNA, the CDR3 is TGTGCCAGCAGCCCCGGACAGGCTAATGGCTACACCTTC.

The chain carries TRBV5-5 and TRBJ1-2, with 9 bases fitting TRBD1. J was trimmed by 8 bases and V by 4 bases; bases with no gene match: 9. CDR3 size: 14 residues. Germline V gene sequence: CDR1 SGHKS, CDR2 YYEKEE (reference sequence). The CDR3 nucleotides are TGTGCCAGCAGCCCCGGACAGGGGTCTTTCGGCTACACCTTC. Its translation is CASSPGQGSFGYTF.

This chain's CDR3 is CASSIGGRVSGQFF. The DNA of the CDR3 is TGTGCCAGTAGTATAGGTGGTCGCGTCTCGGGGCAGTTCTTC. This chain connects TRBV19 to TRBJ2-1; D ambiguous. The CDR3 sequence is 14 residues long. Germline loops: CDR1 LNHDA, CDR2 SQIVND (reference sequence). The V and J ends lost 1 base and 12 bases respectively, with 16 bases between them.

This clone was seen more than once but under ten times. The V gene is TRBV18, the J gene TRBJ2-3, with 10 bases lining up with TRBD2. The CDR3 loop spans 19 amino acids. Germline CDR1 and CDR2: KGHSH and LQKENI. After removal of 0 bases from V and 0 bases from J, the junction contained 9 bases not matched to a gene. DNA of the CDR3: TGTGCCAGCTCACCACCGTCGGGACTAGCGTTAGCTAGCACAGATACGCAGTATTTT. This sequence encodes CASSPPSGLALASTDTQYF.

This chain connects TRBV27 to TRBJ1-5; maybe TRBD1 (5 bases). CDR1 MNHEY and CDR2 SMNVEV come from the germline V gene (reference sequence). Trimming removed 3 bases from V and 6 bases from J, with 12 bases in between. The CDR3 is 14 residues long. The CDR3: CASSFAGWAQPQHF. DNA for the CDR3: TGTGCCAGCAGTTTTGCAGGGTGGGCTCAGCCCCAGCATTTT.

This chain connects TRBV7-8 to TRBJ2-2, with 12 nucleotides matching TRBD2. Germline trimming cut 0 bases from V and 5 bases from J; bases unmatched to any gene: 1. Germline loops: CDR1 SGHVS, CDR2 FQNEAQ. The CDR3 consists of 16 residues. In DNA form, the CDR3 reads TGTGCCAGCAGCTTAGCACTAGCGGGGGGTACCGGGGAGCTGTTTTTT. It encodes CASSLALAGGTGELFF.

By share, this clone ranks as large (0.1 to 1%). The chain has TRBV7-7 and TRBJ2-1; D unresolved. The CDR3 totals 16 residues. The V gene lost 5 bases and the J gene lost 0 bases, with 14 bases spanning the gap. CDR1 and CDR2 from the germline V gene are SSHAT and FNYEAQ (reference sequence). The CDR3 DNA is TGTGCCAGCAGCCCCCCAGGTGAAGTCTCCTACAATGAGCAGTTCTTC. Protein sequence: CASSPPGEVSYNEQFF. The complete variable domain, with remaining parts taken from reference TRBV7-7 and TRBJ2-1, reads GAGVSQSPRYKVTKRGQDVTLRCDPISSHATLYWYQQALGQGPEFLTYFNYEAQPDKSGLPSDRFSAERPEGSISTLTIQRTEQRDSAMYRCASSPPGEVSYNEQFFGPGTRLTVL.

The rearrangement uses TRBV5-1 and TRBJ2-7, with 11 bases identical to TRBD2. Trimming took 2 bases from V and 2 from J; bases not matched to a gene: 3. This CDR3 is built from 15 residues. In germline, CDR1 is SGHRS, CDR2 YFSETQ. The CDR3 sequence is CASSLGTSGTYEQYF. DNA for the CDR3: TGCGCCAGCAGCTTAGGGACTAGCGGTACCTACGAGCAGTACTTC.

CDR3 loop: CASSWTSGGYNEQFF. CDR3 nucleotide sequence: TGTGCCAGCAGTTGGACTAGCGGTGGCTACAATGAGCAGTTCTTC. This chain uses TRBV6-6 with TRBJ2-1; 10 bases map to TRBD2. V lost 4 bases to trimming and J lost 3 bases; unmatched junction nucleotides: 3. In germline, CDR1 is MNHNY, CDR2 SVGAGI (reference sequence). There are 15 residues in the CDR3.

The chain recombines TRBV7-9 with TRBJ1-6; 10 bases line up with TRBD1. With V trimmed by 5 bases and J by 6 bases, 7 bases remained unmatched. Germline CDR1 and CDR2: SEHNR and FQNEAQ (reference sequence). The CDR3 spans 16 residues. DNA of the CDR3: TGTGCCAGCAGCCAGCCCGGGACAGGGGCTAATTCACCCCTCCACTTT. This gives the protein CASSQPGTGANSPLHF.

This sequence joins TRBV2 and TRBJ1-6; maybe TRBD1 (5 bases). V lost 4 bases to trimming and J lost 7 bases, with 11 bases between them. The CDR3 is made up of 14 amino acids. Germline V lookup: CDR1 SNHLY, CDR2 FYNNEI. The CDR3 loop is CASSVVGGNSPLHF. The CDR3 region has the DNA TGTGCCAGCAGTGTTGTGGGGGGGAATTCACCCCTCCACTTT.

This clone is medium-sized (0.01 to 0.1%) by share. The rearrangement links TRBV6-5 to TRBJ2-5; 7 bases are a match to TRBD2. Unmatched junction bases numbered 6, after V lost 0 bases and J lost 5 bases. Per the germline V gene, CDR1 is MNHEY and CDR2 is SVGAGI. The CDR3 is 15 residues long. As DNA, the CDR3 is TGTGCCAGCAGTTACTCTGGCGGGAGCGGGGAGACCCAGTACTTC. Its translation is CASSYSGGSGETQYF.

This clone showed up just a few times. V and J are TRBV6-1 and TRBJ2-7, with TRBD2 identical over 12 bases. The junction had 0 bases not matched to a gene; V was cut back by 1 base and J by 5 bases. There are 14 residues in the CDR3. CDR1 is MNHNS, CDR2 SASEGT, per germline. The chain's CDR3 is CASSEGTSGNEQYF. Here the CDR3 DNA reads TGTGCCAGCAGTGAAGGGACTAGCGGGAACGAGCAGTACTTC.

The chain combines TRBV2 with TRBJ1-2; D is ambiguous. The germline CDR1 and CDR2 sequences are SNHLY and FYNNEI. The V and J ends lost 6 bases and 7 bases respectively, with 12 bases between them. This CDR3 spans 12 amino acids. CDR3 nucleotides: TGTGCCAGCAGACCCGAGATGCGTGGCTACACCTTC. Translated, it gives CASRPEMRGYTF.

The rearrangement uses TRBV29-1 and TRBJ2-5; TRBD1 matches at 8 bases. CDR1 SQVTM and CDR2 ANQGSEA come from the germline V gene. After removal of 8 bases from V and 4 bases from J, the junction contained 9 bases not matched to a gene. The CDR3 consists of 13 residues. Here the CDR3 DNA reads TGCAGCACCATATGGACAGGGCGAGAGACCCAGTACTTC. Amino acid sequence: CSTIWTGRETQYF. Supplemented by reference TRBV29-1 and TRBJ2-5, the full variable domain reads SAVISQKPSRDICQRGTSLTIQCQVDSQVTMMFWYRQQPGQSLTLIATANQGSEATYESGFVIDKFPISRPNLTFSTLTVSNMSPEDSSIYLCSTIWTGRETQYFGPGTRLLVL.

The chain joins TRBV20-1 to TRBJ2-7, with 9 bases identical to TRBD1. Trimming cost V 3 bases and J 4 bases; bases outside gene matches: 7. Germline-derived CDR1 and CDR2 are DFQATT and SNEGSKA (reference sequence). The CDR3 runs to 14 residues. CDR3 DNA: TGCAGTGCTAGTTGGGGGACAGGGATTTACGAGCAGTACTTC. It encodes CSASWGTGIYEQYF.

The chain combines TRBV12-3 or TRBV12-4 with TRBJ1-2; D not resolved. The CDR3 totals 13 residues. Trimming shortened V by 8 bases and J by 7 bases, and 17 bases separated the two germline ends. The CDR3 is CASGQVGMSGYTF. CDR3 in DNA: TGTGCCAGCGGCCAAGTCGGGATGTCTGGCTACACCTTC.

This clone showed up just once. The rearrangement joins TRBV3-1 (or the pseudogene TRBV3-2) to TRBJ2-7, with 13 bases that match TRBD2. Germline V gives CDR1 LGHDT, CDR2 YNNKEL (reference sequence). The CDR3 is made up of 18 amino acids. The V segment lost 1 base and the J segment 2 bases; nucleotides outside the gene matches: 8. CDR3 sequence: CASSQVPGTSGDPYEQYF. The CDR3, as DNA: TGTGCCAGCAGCCAAGTCCCCGGGACTAGCGGGGATCCCTACGAGCAGTACTTC.

Only a few counts were recorded for this clone. The chain carries TRBV19 and TRBJ2-2; 11 positions agree with TRBD1. Germline V gene lookup returns CDR1 LNHDA and CDR2 SQIVND (reference sequence). The CDR3 length is 14 residues. Unmatched junction bases numbered 4, after V lost 7 bases and J lost 6 bases. CDR3 loop: CASTGGQGAGELFF. DNA for the CDR3: TGTGCCAGTACGGGGGGACAGGGGGCCGGGGAGCTGTTTTTT. Combining the CDR3 with reference TRBV19 and TRBJ2-2 gives the whole variable domain DGGITQSPKYLFRKEGQNVTLSCEQNLNHDAMYWYRQDPGQGLRLIYYSQIVNDFQKGDIAEGYSVSREKKESFPLTVTSAQKNPTAFYLCASTGGQGAGELFFGEGSRLTVL.

This clone was recorded a few times. The CDR3 spells CASWDGGNTQYF. CDR3 nucleotides: TGTGCCAGCTGGGACGGCGGGAATACGCAGTATTTT. This sequence joins TRBV19 and TRBJ2-3, with D possibly being TRBD2 (6 bases). The CDR3 is made up of 12 amino acids. CDR1 is LNHDA, CDR2 SQIVND, per germline (reference sequence). Trimming left V 9 bases short and J 7 bases short, with 14 bases between. The full variable domain, its missing parts supplied by reference TRBV19 and TRBJ2-3, is DGGITQSPKYLFRKEGQNVTLSCEQNLNHDAMYWYRQDPGQGLRLIYYSQIVNDFQKGDIAEGYSVSREKKESFPLTVTSAQKNPTAFYLCASWDGGNTQYFGPGTRLTVL.

V and J are TRBV29-1 and TRBJ1-2, with 7 bases identical to TRBD1. V shed 5 bases and J 6 bases; nucleotides not matched to a gene: 0. The CDR3 contains 10 residues. Germline CDR1 and CDR2: SQVTM and ANQGSEA. The CDR3 bases are TGCAGCGTTACAGGGGATGGCTACACCTTC. Its protein is CSVTGDGYTF.

V and J are TRBV19 and TRBJ2-1; D gene ambiguous. Germline V gives CDR1 LNHDA, CDR2 SQIVND (reference sequence). The CDR3 is 16 residues long. V was pared by 6 bases and J by 1 base, with 16 bases between. The DNA of the CDR3 is TGTGCCAGTAGACTGAACGGGTTGGGTTCCTACAATGAGCAGTTCTTC. This codes for CASRLNGLGSYNEQFF.

The V and J genes are TRBV6-5 and TRBJ2-7; a possible D gene is TRBD1 (5 bases). From germline, CDR1 is MNHEY and CDR2 SVGAGI. This CDR3 spans 11 amino acids. V gave up 6 bases and J gave up 6 bases, with 9 bases separating them. In DNA, the CDR3 is TGTGCCAGCAGCCAGGGTTTCGAGCAGTACTTC. Its translation is CASSQGFEQYF.

The chain has TRBV6-5 and TRBJ1-1, with unresolved D. Germline-derived CDR1 and CDR2 are MNHEY and SVGAGI. The CDR3 is 12 residues long. The V end was cut by 8 bases, the J end by 4 bases, with 11 bases between. The CDR3 DNA reads as TGTGCCAGCGCCCGGGGTGGCACTGAAGCTTTCTTT. Translated: CASARGGTEAFF.

This rearrangement joins TRBV12-5 to TRBJ1-1; D unclear. This CDR3 has 13 amino acids. Trimming pared 0 bases from V and 11 bases from J, leaving 13 bases between. Germline V gene data show CDR1 as LGHNT and CDR2 as FRNRAP. In DNA, the CDR3 is TGTGCTAGTGGTTTGGTAAATGGGAGGGCGGCTTTCTTT. Amino acids: CASGLVNGRAAFF.

The rearrangement uses TRBV4-2 and TRBJ2-1, with TRBD2 identical over 12 bases. The CDR3 loop spans 15 amino acids. J lost 4 bases, V lost 5 bases, and 3 bases had no gene match. Germline CDR1 and CDR2: LGHNA and YNFKEQ. CDR3 region: CASSKTSGGYNEQFF. The CDR3 bases are TGTGCCAGCAGCAAAACTAGCGGGGGGTACAATGAGCAGTTCTTC.

The chain couples TRBV24-1 to TRBJ1-1; the D is unclear. The V gene lost 8 bases and the J gene lost 2 bases, with 5 bases spanning the gap. There are 11 residues in the CDR3. Germline V gene lookup returns CDR1 KGHDR and CDR2 SFDVKD. CDR3 protein: CATMSNTEAFF. CDR3 in DNA: TGTGCCACCATGAGTAACACTGAAGCTTTCTTT.

This sequence joins TRBV30 and TRBJ1-6; D is unresolved. The CDR3 length is 16 residues. Germline CDR1 and CDR2: GTSNPN and SVGIG (reference sequence). V was cut by 3 bases and J by 0 bases, with 12 bases left in between. CDR3 DNA: TGTGCCTGGAGGGAGAAATCTAGCTCCTATAATTCACCCCTCCACTTT. As protein: CAWREKSSSYNSPLHF.